The 3 T cell receptor beta chains below were found in one sample sequenced in a study of blood T cell repertoires in COVID-19. Only in-frame clones appear in the TCRdb table, and some are missing; sequencing was by immunoSEQ multiplex PCR. The data show approximately 24,000 clones, with more than 65% seen just once and around 32% held by the top ten. The sample taken for sequencing was peripheral blood. These receptors were obtained from a human donor in a cohort sampled during active COVID-19.

The V and J genes are TRBV3-1 (or the pseudogene TRBV3-2) and TRBJ1-2, with D maybe TRBD1 (5 bases). The CDR3 contains 13 residues. Germline V CDR1 and CDR2: LGHDT, YNNKEL (reference sequence). Trimming left V 5 bases short and J 4 bases short, with 11 bases between. CDR3 DNA sequence: TGTGCCAGCAGCGGGGCCCTATCCTATGGCTACACCTTC. This gives the protein CASSGALSYGYTF.

This clone showed up just once. Other DNA sequences in this sample translate to the same CDR3. The V call is TRBV11-2, the J call TRBJ2-3; 10 bases map to TRBD1. CDR1 is SGHAT and CDR2 is FQNNGV in the germline V gene. V lost 4 bases and J lost 4; bases outside the gene matches: 8. This CDR3 region has 16 residues. The CDR3 DNA is TGTGCCAGCAGCTCCCGGGGGGGGACAGGGGCAGATACGCAGTATTTT. The encoded protein is CASSSRGGTGADTQYF.

The V gene is TRBV30, the J gene TRBJ1-3; D unclear. This CDR3 comprises 14 residues. Germline V CDR1 and CDR2: GTSNPN, SVGIG (reference sequence). V was clipped by 0 bases and J by 2 bases, with 8 bases between them. The CDR3 loop reads CAWSVSGAGNTIYF. The DNA of the CDR3 is TGTGCCTGGAGTGTAAGCGGGGCTGGAAACACCATATATTTT.